Shown below are 23 T cell receptor beta chains from a single sample sequenced in a study of cytotoxic CD8 clonotypes in ibrutinib-treated CLL. The repertoire was sequenced with immunoSEQ multiplex PCR; TCRdb's copy has only in-frame clones and lacks some. Of almost 250,000 clones in the sample, less than 75% were seen once. The sequenced sample was PBMCs, obtained after 24 months of ibrutinib treatment. The origin of the receptors is a human donor with chronic lymphocytic leukemia.

J is TRBJ1-4 and V is TRBV5-8, with a weak D call TRBD1 (6 bases). The CDR3 runs 15 residues. Between the trimmed V and J ends, which lost 0 bases and 4 bases, there was a span of 10 bases. Germline V CDR1 and CDR2: SGHTS, YDEGEE. The CDR3, as DNA: TGTGCCAGCAGCTTGGAGGACAGAGTTAATGAAAAACTGTTTTTT. It is translated as CASSLEDRVNEKLFF. Together with reference TRBV5-8 and TRBJ1-4, the CDR3 gives the full variable domain: EAGVTQSPTHLIKTRGQQATLRCSPISGHTSVYWYQQALGLGLQFLLWYDEGEERNRGNFPPRFSGRQFPNYSSELNVNALELEDSALYLCASSLEDRVNEKLFFGSGTQLSVL.

This rearrangement joins TRBV11-2 to TRBJ1-1; 9 nucleotides agree with TRBD1. Trimming removed 5 bases from V and 2 bases from J; junction bases left unmatched: 6. The CDR3 is made up of 15 amino acids. The germline V gene encodes CDR1 SGHAT and CDR2 FQNNGV. CDR3 region: CASSPLTGGNTEAFF. CDR3 DNA sequence: TGTGCCAGCAGCCCCCTGACAGGGGGAAACACTGAAGCTTTCTTT.

CDR3 loop: CATGDEKLFF. Here the CDR3 DNA reads TGTGCCACCGGAGATGAAAAACTGTTTTTT. This chain links TRBV6-6 with TRBJ1-4, with D uncertain. The germline CDR1 and CDR2 sequences are MNHNY and SVGAGI (reference sequence). Trimming shortened V by 10 bases and J by 6 bases, and 6 bases separated the two germline ends. The CDR3 spans 10 residues.

The chain employs TRBV28 and TRBJ2-7; D remains unclear. V lost 10 bases and J lost 0, with 16 bases in between. This CDR3 comprises 14 residues. Germline loops: CDR1 MDHEN, CDR2 SYDVKM. CDR3 nucleotide sequence: TGTGCCACCCGCGGAGTATCGAGCTCCTACGAGCAGTACTTC. Protein: CATRGVSSSYEQYF.

The chain employs TRBV29-1 and TRBJ2-4; 8 bases line up with TRBD1. Losses at the gene ends were 6 bases for V and 8 bases for J; bases not matched to a gene: 6. This CDR3 has 12 residues. Germline CDR1 reads SQVTM; CDR2 reads ANQGSEA. CDR3 residues: CSVRQGRDIQYF. DNA for the CDR3: TGCAGCGTACGACAGGGGAGAGACATTCAGTACTTC.

This rearrangement joins TRBV28 to TRBJ2-1; D possibly corresponds to TRBD1 (5 bases). In germline, CDR1 is MDHEN, CDR2 SYDVKM. V was clipped by 6 bases and J by 0 bases, with 12 bases between them. This CDR3 has 15 residues. The CDR3 region is CASSLDSLSYNEQFF. CDR3 DNA sequence: TGTGCCAGCAGCCTTGACAGCCTCTCCTACAATGAGCAGTTCTTC.

The chain carries TRBV11-2 and TRBJ1-4; the D is unclear. V was shortened by 3 bases and J by 7 bases, with 12 bases between the two germline ends. Germline V gene sequence: CDR1 SGHAT, CDR2 FQNNGV. This CDR3 has 14 amino acids. The CDR3, as DNA: TGTGCCAGCAGCTTCGATTGGCAGCGTGAAAAACTGTTTTTT. Translating gives CASSFDWQREKLFF.

The chain carries TRBV30 and TRBJ2-1; D gene ambiguous. Germline CDR1 is GTSNPN and CDR2 is SVGIG (reference sequence). The CDR3 contains 12 residues. Between the trimmed V and J ends, which lost 0 bases and 6 bases, there was a span of 6 bases. CDR3 nucleotides: TGTGCCTGGAGTGTCGTCGGCAATGAGCAGTTCTTC. Protein product: CAWSVVGNEQFF. The full variable domain, completed using reference TRBV30 and TRBJ2-1, is SQTIHQWPATLVQPVGSPLSLECTVEGTSNPNLYWYRQAAGRGLQLLFYSVGIGQISSEVPQNLSASRPQDRQFILSSKKLLLSDSGFYLCAWSVVGNEQFFGPGTRLTVL.

This sequence joins TRBV29-1 and TRBJ1-1, with D perhaps TRBD1 (5 bases). CDR1 and CDR2 (germline): SQVTM, ANQGSEA. V gave up 5 bases and J gave up 4 bases, with 11 bases separating them. This CDR3 region has 12 residues. CDR3 sequence: CSVRVGPTEAFF. DNA of the CDR3: TGCAGCGTTCGTGTGGGACCCACTGAAGCTTTCTTT.

The genes are TRBV28 and TRBJ2-2; tentative D call: TRBD1 (7 bases). Germline V lookup: CDR1 MDHEN, CDR2 SYDVKM. This CDR3 has 16 amino acids. V was clipped by 3 bases and J by 1 base, with 12 bases between them. The DNA for the CDR3 is TGTGCCAGCAGTTTTGGAGGGGGCCAGAACACCGGGGAGCTGTTTTTT. It encodes CASSFGGGQNTGELFF.

Only one count was recorded for this clone. This sequence joins TRBV2 and TRBJ2-1; 7 bases align to TRBD2. CDR1 and CDR2 from the germline V gene are SNHLY and FYNNEI. Germline trimming cut 3 bases from V and 4 bases from J; bases unmatched to any gene: 3. This CDR3 contains 14 residues. CDR3 sequence (DNA): TGTGCCAGCAGTGACAGCGGGGTTTACAATGAGCAGTTCTTC. It codes for CASSDSGVYNEQFF.

In this sample, this clone turned up many times. The chain has TRBV30 and TRBJ1-5; the D gene is possibly TRBD1 (5 bases). From germline, CDR1 is GTSNPN and CDR2 SVGIG (reference sequence). Trimming took off 4 bases at V and 7 bases at J, with 14 bases between the two ends. CDR3 size: 13 residues. CDR3 in amino acids: CAWTLSRDQPQHF. CDR3 bases: TGTGCCTGGACACTGTCCAGGGACCAGCCCCAGCATTTT.

The chain couples TRBV6-5 to TRBJ2-5; D uncertain. Trimming cost V 3 bases and J 1 base, with 6 bases left between them. The CDR3 spans 13 residues. Looked up from germline, CDR1 is MNHEY and CDR2 is SVGAGI. Here the CDR3 DNA reads TGTGCCAGCAGTTATGGGGTCCAAGAGACCCAGTACTTC. The encoded protein is CASSYGVQETQYF.

This chain connects TRBV6-5 to TRBJ2-3; D gene ambiguous. CDR1 MNHEY and CDR2 SVGAGI come from the germline V gene. The CDR3 has 16 residues. V shed 3 bases and J shed 1 base, with 14 bases lying between them. The CDR3 DNA is TGTGCCAGCAGTTATACCTTCAAGACCCGCACAGATACGCAGTATTTT. This encodes CASSYTFKTRTDTQYF.

V is TRBV5-1 and J is TRBJ2-1; D remains unclear. The CDR3 loop spans 11 amino acids. The germline CDR1 and CDR2 sequences are SGHRS and YFSETQ. V lost 4 bases, J lost 8 bases, and 7 bases lay in between. DNA for the CDR3: TGCGCCAGCAGCCTACGTGATGAGCAGTTCTTC. Its translation is CASSLRDEQFF.

The rearrangement joins TRBV6-5 to TRBJ1-1, with TRBD1 matching 8 bases. This CDR3 has 16 residues. Germline V gene data show CDR1 as MNHEY and CDR2 as SVGAGI. The ends lost 0 bases at V and 4 bases at J; junction bases unmatched: 7. CDR3 sequence: CASSYSGQGASTEAFF. CDR3 sequence (DNA): TGTGCCAGCAGTTACTCCGGGCAGGGGGCTAGCACTGAAGCTTTCTTT.

The chain has TRBV7-6 and TRBJ2-7; D remains unclear. CDR1 and CDR2 (germline): SGHVS, FNYEAQ. Trimming took 8 bases from V and 3 from J, leaving 20 bases between them. The CDR3 consists of 15 residues. For the CDR3, the DNA is TGTGCCAGCTTAGCATCGGCAGACACCCTCTACGAGCAGTACTTC. Protein product: CASLASADTLYEQYF.

The J gene is TRBJ2-7, the V gene TRBV10-3; weak D call: TRBD1 (6 bases). The CDR3 is 13 amino acids. Germline CDR1 is ENHRY and CDR2 is SYGVKD. V lost 3 bases to trimming and J lost 2 bases, with 8 bases between them. CDR3 nucleotides: TGTGCCATCAGTGAACAGGGAGCCTACGAGCAGTACTTC. Its protein product is CAISEQGAYEQYF.

The chain joins TRBV4-2 to TRBJ2-3; 9 bases match TRBD2. Looked up from germline, CDR1 is LGHNA and CDR2 is YNFKEQ. V shed 0 bases and J 7 bases; nucleotides not matched to a gene: 5. This CDR3 comprises 15 residues. The CDR3 region is CASSQEVAGVNTQYF. The CDR3 DNA is TGTGCCAGCAGCCAAGAAGTAGCGGGAGTCAATACGCAGTATTTT.

This clone came up a few times. V is TRBV10-1 and J is TRBJ1-1, with 7 bases lining up with TRBD1. The CDR3 spans 13 residues. V shed 8 bases, J shed 9 bases, and the junction held 12 bases outside the gene matches. Germline V lookup: CDR1 WNHNN, CDR2 SYGVQD (reference sequence). CDR3 residues: CASGEPGQQKAFF. The CDR3 coding sequence is TGCGCCAGCGGAGAGCCGGGACAGCAAAAAGCTTTCTTT.

V is TRBV13 and J is TRBJ1-3; D is ambiguous. There are 15 residues in the CDR3. Looked up from germline, CDR1 is PRHDT and CDR2 is FYEKMQ (reference sequence). V was trimmed by 4 bases and J by 4 bases, leaving 14 bases between them. The CDR3 DNA reads as TGTGCCAGCAGCTCGACCCCTACGGACGGAAACACCATATATTTT. Translating gives CASSSTPTDGNTIYF. The whole variable domain, remainder taken from reference TRBV13 and TRBJ1-3, is AAGVIQSPRHLIKEKRETATLKCYPIPRHDTVYWYQQGPGQDPQFLISFYEKMQSDKGSIPDRFSAQQFSDYHSELNMSSLELGDSALYFCASSSTPTDGNTIYFGEGSWLTVV.

This rearrangement joins TRBV6-1 to TRBJ1-2; possible D gene TRBD1, 6 bases. In germline, CDR1 is MNHNS, CDR2 SASEGT. V dropped 10 bases and J dropped 6 bases, with 21 bases sitting between them. The CDR3 runs to 14 residues. CDR3 region: CATETDSLFNGYTF. The CDR3 coding sequence is TGTGCCACCGAAACGGACAGCCTCTTCAATGGCTACACCTTC.

This clone came up a few times. This chain connects TRBV19 to TRBJ1-2; 7 bases match TRBD1. Germline V CDR1 and CDR2: LNHDA, SQIVND (reference sequence). The CDR3 has 14 amino acids. V trimming: 3 bases; J trimming: 4 bases; junction bases outside the gene matches: 5. Here the CDR3 DNA reads TGTGCCAGTAGTATTCCCGGGACAGTCTATGGCTACACCTTC. Amino acids: CASSIPGTVYGYTF.